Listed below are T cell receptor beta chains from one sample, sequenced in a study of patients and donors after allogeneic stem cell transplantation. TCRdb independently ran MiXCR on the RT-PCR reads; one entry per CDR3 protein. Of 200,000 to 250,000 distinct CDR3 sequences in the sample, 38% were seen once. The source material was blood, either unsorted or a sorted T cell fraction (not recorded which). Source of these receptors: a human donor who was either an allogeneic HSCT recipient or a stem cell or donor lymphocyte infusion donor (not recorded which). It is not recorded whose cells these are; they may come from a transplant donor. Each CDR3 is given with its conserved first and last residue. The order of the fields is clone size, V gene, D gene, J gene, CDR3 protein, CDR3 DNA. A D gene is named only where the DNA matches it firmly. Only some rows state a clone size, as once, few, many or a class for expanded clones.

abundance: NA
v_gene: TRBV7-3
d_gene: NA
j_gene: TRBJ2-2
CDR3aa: CASSGSYPGELFF
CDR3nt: TGTGCCAGCAGCGGATCATATCCCGGGGAGCTGTTTTTT

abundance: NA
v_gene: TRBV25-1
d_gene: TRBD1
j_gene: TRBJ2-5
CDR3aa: CASSVIQGRETQYF
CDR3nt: TGTGCCAGCAGTGTTATACAGGGGAGAGAGACCCAGTACTTC

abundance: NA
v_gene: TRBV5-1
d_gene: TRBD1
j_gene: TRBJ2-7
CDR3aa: CASSLGHPGQGYEQYF
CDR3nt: TGCGCCAGCAGCTTGGGACATCCGGGACAGGGTTACGAGCAGTACTTC

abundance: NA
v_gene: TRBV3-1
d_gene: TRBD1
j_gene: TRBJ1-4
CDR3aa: CASSPGMGQTNEKLFF
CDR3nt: TGTGCCAGCAGCCCCGGGATGGGACAGACCAATGAAAAACTGTTTTTT

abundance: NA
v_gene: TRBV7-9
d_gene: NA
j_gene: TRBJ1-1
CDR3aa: CASTWRGTEAFF
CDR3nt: TGTGCCAGCACCTGGAGGGGTACTGAAGCTTTCTTT

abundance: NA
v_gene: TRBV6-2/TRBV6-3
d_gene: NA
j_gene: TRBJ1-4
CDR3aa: CASSYPRTLGREKLFF
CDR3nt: TGTGCCAGCAGTTACCCCAGGACCCTCGGCCGTGAAAAACTGTTTTTT

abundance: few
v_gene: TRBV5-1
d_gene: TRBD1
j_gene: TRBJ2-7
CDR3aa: CASSPVDGTGSYEQYF
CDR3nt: TGCGCCAGCAGCCCGGTGGACGGGACAGGGAGTTACGAGCAGTACTTC

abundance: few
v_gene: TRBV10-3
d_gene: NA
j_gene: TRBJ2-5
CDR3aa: CAAGQGPRRETQYF
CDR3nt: TGTGCCGCCGGCCAGGGTCCAAGGAGGGAGACCCAGTACTTC

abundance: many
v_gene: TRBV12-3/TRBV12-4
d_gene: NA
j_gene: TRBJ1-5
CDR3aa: CASSFAGQPQHF
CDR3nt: TGTGCCAGCAGTTTCGCGGGTCAGCCCCAGCATTTT

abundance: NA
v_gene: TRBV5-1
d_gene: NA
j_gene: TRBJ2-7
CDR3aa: CASSLDGPSYEQYF
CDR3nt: TGCGCCAGCAGCTTGGATGGCCCCTCCTACGAGCAGTACTTC

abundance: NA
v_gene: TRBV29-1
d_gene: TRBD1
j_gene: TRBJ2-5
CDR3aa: CSGGTGTGETQYF
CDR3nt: TGCAGCGGGGGGACAGGAACTGGGGAGACCCAGTACTTC

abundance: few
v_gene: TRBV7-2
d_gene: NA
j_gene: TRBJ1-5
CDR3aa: CASSLNNQPQHF
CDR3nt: TGTGCCAGCAGCCTCAATAATCAGCCCCAGCATTTT

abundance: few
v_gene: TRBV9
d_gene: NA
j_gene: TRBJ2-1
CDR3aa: CASSVGGGSYNEQFF
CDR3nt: TGTGCCAGCAGCGTAGGTGGTGGCTCCTACAATGAGCAGTTCTTC

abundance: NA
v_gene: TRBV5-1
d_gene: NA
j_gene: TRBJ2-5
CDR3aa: CASSLPRLGETQYF
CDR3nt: TGCGCCAGCAGCTTGCCGCGGCTGGGAGAGACCCAGTACTTC

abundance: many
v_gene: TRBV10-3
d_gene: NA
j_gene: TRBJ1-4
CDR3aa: CAISSRGHEKLFF
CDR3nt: TGTGCCATCAGCTCCAGGGGACATGAAAAACTGTTTTTT

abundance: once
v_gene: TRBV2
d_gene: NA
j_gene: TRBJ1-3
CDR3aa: CASSEQGYTIYF
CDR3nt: TGTGCCAGCAGTGAGCAGGGCTACACCATATATTTT

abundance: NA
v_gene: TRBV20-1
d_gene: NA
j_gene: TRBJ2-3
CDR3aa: CSAPELAGDTQYF
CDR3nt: TGCAGTGCTCCCGAATTAGCAGGGGATACGCAGTATTTT

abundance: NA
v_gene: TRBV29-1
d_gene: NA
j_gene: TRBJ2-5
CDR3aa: CSVARLLIQETQYF
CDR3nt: TGCAGCGTTGCAAGACTCTTGATCCAAGAGACCCAGTACTTC

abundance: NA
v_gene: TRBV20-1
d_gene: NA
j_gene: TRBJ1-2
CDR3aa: CSATQGNYGYTF
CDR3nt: TGCAGTGCCACACAGGGTAACTATGGCTACACCTTC

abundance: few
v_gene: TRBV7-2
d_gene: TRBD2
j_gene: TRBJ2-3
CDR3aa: CASSSFYPGLAGVTDTQYF
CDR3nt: TGTGCCAGCAGCTCTTTTTATCCTGGACTAGCGGGGGTCACAGATACGCAGTATTTT

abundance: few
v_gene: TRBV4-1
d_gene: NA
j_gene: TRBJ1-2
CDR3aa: CASSPPSRVPGYTF
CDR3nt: TGCGCCAGCAGCCCCCCCTCAAGGGTCCCGGGCTACACCTTC

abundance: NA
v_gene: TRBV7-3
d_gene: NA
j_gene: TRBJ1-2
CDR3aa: CASSLYTGSTYGYTF
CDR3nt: TGTGCCAGCAGCCTTTATACAGGTTCCACCTATGGCTACACCTTC

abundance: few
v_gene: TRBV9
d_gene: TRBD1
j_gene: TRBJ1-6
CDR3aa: CASSARGQNSPLHF
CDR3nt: TGTGCCAGCAGCGCCAGGGGGCAGAATTCACCCCTCCACTTT

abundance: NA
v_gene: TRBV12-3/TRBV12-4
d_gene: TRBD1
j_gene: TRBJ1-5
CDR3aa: CASSNRGRIQPQHF
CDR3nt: TGTGCCAGCAGTAACAGGGGGCGGATTCAGCCCCAGCATTTT

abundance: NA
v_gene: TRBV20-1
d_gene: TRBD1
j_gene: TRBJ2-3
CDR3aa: CSARGSRGRTDTQYF
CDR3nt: TGCAGTGCTAGGGGCTCCAGGGGGCGAACAGATACGCAGTATTTT

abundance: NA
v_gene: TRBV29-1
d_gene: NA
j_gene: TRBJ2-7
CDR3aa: CSVEDRLGREQYF
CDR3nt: TGCAGCGTTGAAGATCGGCTGGGGAGAGAGCAGTACTTC

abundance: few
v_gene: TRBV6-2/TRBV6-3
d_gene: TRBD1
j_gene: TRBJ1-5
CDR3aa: CASSPGQVGNQPQHF
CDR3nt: TGTGCCAGTTCCCCGGGACAGGTGGGAAATCAGCCCCAGCATTTT

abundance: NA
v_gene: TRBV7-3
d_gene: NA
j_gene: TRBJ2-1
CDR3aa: CASSLIAASEGSSYNEQFF
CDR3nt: TGTGCCAGCAGCTTAATTGCGGCTAGCGAGGGGAGCTCCTACAATGAGCAGTTCTTC

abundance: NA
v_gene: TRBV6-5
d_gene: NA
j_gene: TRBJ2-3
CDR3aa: CASRKSGGPSTDTQYF
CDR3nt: TGTGCCAGCAGGAAATCAGGGGGGCCAAGCACAGATACGCAGTATTTT

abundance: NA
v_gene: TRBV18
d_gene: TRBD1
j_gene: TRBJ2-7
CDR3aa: CASSPRTGGKYEQYF
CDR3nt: TGTGCCAGCTCACCTCGGACAGGGGGCAAATACGAGCAGTACTTC

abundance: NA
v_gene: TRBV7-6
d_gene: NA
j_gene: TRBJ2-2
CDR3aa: CASSLEGANTGELFF
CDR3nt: TGTGCCAGCAGCTTAGAAGGGGCGAACACCGGGGAGCTGTTTTTT

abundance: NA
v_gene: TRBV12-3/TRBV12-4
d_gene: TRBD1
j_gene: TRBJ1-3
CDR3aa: CASSDRGSGNTIYF
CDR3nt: TGTGCCAGCAGCGACAGGGGGTCTGGAAACACCATATATTTT

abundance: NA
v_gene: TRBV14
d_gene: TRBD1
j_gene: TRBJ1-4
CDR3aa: CASSQNPDRVYEKLFF
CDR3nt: TGTGCCAGCAGCCAGAACCCCGACAGGGTCTACGAAAAACTGTTTTTT

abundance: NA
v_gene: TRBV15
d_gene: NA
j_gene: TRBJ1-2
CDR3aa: CATSRPVDYGYTF
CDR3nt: TGTGCCACCAGCAGACCGGTGGACTATGGCTACACCTTC

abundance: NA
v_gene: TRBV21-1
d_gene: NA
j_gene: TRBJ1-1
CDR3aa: CASSKLSNRGREDTEAFF
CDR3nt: TGTGCCAGCAGCAAATTGTCCAACAGGGGGCGCGAGGACACTGAAGCTTTCTTT

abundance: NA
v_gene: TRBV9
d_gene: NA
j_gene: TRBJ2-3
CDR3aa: CASSVAPWGSTDTQYF
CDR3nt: TGTGCCAGCAGCGTAGCTCCATGGGGTAGCACAGATACGCAGTATTTT

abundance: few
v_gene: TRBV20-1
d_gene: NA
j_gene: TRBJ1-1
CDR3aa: CSASDTLGPEAFF
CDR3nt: TGCAGTGCCTCGGACACCCTGGGCCCCGAAGCTTTCTTT

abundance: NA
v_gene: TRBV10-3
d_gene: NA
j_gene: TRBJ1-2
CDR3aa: CAIIRQSNYGYTF
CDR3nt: TGTGCCATCATCCGGCAATCTAACTATGGCTACACCTTC

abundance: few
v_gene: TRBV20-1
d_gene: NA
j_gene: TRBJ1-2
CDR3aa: CSASKDGGGYGYTF
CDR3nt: TGCAGTGCTAGTAAGGACGGAGGAGGGTATGGCTACACCTTC

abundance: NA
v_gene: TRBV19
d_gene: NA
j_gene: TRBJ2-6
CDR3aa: CASSMIGLANVLTF
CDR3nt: TGTGCCAGTAGTATGATAGGACTAGCCAACGTCCTGACTTTC

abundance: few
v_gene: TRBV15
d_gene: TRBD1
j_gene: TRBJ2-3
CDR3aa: CATSRTGTGGTDTQYF
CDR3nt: TGTGCCACCAGCAGAACCGGGACAGGAGGGACAGATACGCAGTATTTT

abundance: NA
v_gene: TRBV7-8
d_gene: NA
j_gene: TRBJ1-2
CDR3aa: CASSPRAAGGNYGYTF
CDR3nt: TGTGCCAGCAGCCCCAGGGCGGCCGGGGGGAACTATGGCTACACCTTC